The entry below gives a single T cell receptor beta chain sequence along with its context. The antigen is undetermined. As the library was built, unique molecular identifiers were attached to individual cDNA molecules. Via MiXCR, TCRdb re-called the 5' RACE reads, giving one row per CDR3 protein. The sample includes about 81,000 distinct CDR3 sequences, about 7.7% of them seen just once. This sample is drawn from a study of human T cells and chemical hapten exposure. The wider study: Small pooled library volume differences mainly caused per-sample TCR yield variation. General study findings and limits: TCRs at high frequency, those above 1 in 1000, did not change with DPC sensitization.

CDR1 SGHTA and CDR2 FQGNSA come from the germline V gene. The CDR3 is 15 amino acids. V lost 5 bases and J lost 6; bases outside the gene matches: 8. Researchers extracted total RNA from unfractionated whole blood. The chain is built from TRBV7-2 and TRBJ2-3; 10 bases fit TRBD1. This clonotype originated in a male donor in good health. The CDR3 sequence is CASSPMGQGLDTQYF. CDR3 nucleotides: TGTGCCAGCAGCCCCATGGGACAGGGGTTGGATACGCAGTATTTT. Supplemented by reference TRBV7-2 and TRBJ2-3, the full variable domain reads GAGVSQSPSNKVTEKGKDVELRCDPISGHTALYWYRQSLGQGLEFLIYFQGNSAPDKSGLPSDRFSAERTGGSVSTLTIQRTQQEDSAVYLCASSPMGQGLDTQYFGPGTRLTVL.